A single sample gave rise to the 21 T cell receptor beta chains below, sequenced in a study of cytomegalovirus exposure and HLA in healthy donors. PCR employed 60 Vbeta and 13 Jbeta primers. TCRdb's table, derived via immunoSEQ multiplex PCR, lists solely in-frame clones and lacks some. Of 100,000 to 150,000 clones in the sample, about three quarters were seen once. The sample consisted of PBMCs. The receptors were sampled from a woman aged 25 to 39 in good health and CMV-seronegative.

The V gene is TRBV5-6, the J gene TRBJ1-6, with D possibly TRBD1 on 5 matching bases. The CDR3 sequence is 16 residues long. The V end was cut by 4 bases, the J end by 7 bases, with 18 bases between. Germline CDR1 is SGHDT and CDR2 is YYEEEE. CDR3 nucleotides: TGTGCCAGCAGCCCCTTCGGCGGGGGGAACAATTCACCCCTCCACTTT. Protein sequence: CASSPFGGGNNSPLHF.

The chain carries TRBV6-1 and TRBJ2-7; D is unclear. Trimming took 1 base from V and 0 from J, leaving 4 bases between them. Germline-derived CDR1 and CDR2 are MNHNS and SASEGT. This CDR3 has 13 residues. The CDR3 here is CASSEGSSYEQYF. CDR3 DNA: TGTGCCAGCAGTGAAGGGAGCTCCTACGAGCAGTACTTC.

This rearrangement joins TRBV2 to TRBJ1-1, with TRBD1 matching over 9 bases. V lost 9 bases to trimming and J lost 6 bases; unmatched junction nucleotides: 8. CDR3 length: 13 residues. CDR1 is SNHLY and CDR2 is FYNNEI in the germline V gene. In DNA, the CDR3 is TGTGCCAGGAGGGACAGGGAGAGCGCTGAAGCTTTCTTT. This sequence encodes CARRDRESAEAFF.

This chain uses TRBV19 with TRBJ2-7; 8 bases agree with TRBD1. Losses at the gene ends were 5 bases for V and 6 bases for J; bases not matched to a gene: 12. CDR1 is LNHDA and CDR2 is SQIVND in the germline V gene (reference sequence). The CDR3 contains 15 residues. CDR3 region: CASSYRAGQGAEQYF. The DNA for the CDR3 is TGTGCCAGTAGTTACCGAGCCGGACAGGGCGCCGAGCAGTACTTC. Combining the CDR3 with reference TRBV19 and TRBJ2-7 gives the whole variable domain DGGITQSPKYLFRKEGQNVTLSCEQNLNHDAMYWYRQDPGQGLRLIYYSQIVNDFQKGDIAEGYSVSREKKESFPLTVTSAQKNPTAFYLCASSYRAGQGAEQYFGPGTRLTVT.

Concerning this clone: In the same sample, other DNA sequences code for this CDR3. This CDR3 is CASSGQGNYGYTF. In DNA, the CDR3 is TGTGCCAGCAGTGGACAGGGGAACTATGGCTACACCTTC. The rearrangement links TRBV2 to TRBJ1-2; 8 positions match TRBD1. Per germline, CDR1 SNHLY and CDR2 FYNNEI. Trimming cost V 4 bases and J 2 bases; bases outside gene matches: 0. The length of the CDR3 is 13 residues.

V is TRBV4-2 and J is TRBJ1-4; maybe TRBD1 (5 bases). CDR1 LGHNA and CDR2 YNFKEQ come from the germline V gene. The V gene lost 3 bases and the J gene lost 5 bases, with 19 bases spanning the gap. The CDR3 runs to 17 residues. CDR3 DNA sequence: TGTGCCAGCAGCCATGTTACGCGTGAAAGGGGAAATGAAAAACTGTTTTTT. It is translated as CASSHVTRERGNEKLFF.

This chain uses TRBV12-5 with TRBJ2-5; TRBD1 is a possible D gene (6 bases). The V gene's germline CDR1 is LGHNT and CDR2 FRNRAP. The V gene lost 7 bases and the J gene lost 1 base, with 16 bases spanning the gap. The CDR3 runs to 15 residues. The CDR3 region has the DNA TGTGCTAGTGCCCCGGTCGGGACACCCCAAGAGACCCAGTACTTC. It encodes CASAPVGTPQETQYF.

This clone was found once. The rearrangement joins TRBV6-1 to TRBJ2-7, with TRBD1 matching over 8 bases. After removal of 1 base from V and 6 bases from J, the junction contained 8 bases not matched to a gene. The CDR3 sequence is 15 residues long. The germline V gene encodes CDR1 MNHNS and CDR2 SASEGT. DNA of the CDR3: TGTGCCAGCAGTGAAGACAGGGGGGCCGTAAGCGAGCAGTACTTC. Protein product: CASSEDRGAVSEQYF.

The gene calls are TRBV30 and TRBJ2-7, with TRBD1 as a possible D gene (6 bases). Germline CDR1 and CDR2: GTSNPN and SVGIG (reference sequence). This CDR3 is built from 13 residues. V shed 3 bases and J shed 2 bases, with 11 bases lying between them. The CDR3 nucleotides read TGTGCCTGGAGCTTGGGACATACCTACGAGCAGTACTTC. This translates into CAWSLGHTYEQYF.

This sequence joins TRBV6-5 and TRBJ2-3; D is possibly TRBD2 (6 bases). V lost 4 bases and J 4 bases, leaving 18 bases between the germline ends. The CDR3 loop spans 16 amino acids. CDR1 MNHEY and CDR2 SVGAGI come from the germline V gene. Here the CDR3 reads CASSSPGRESADTQYF. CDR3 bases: TGTGCCAGCAGTTCCCCCGGGCGGGAATCGGCAGATACGCAGTATTTT.

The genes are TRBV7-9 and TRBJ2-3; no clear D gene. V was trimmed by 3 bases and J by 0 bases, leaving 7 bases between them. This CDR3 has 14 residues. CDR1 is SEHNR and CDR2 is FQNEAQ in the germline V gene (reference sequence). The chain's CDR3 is CASSFMASTDTQYF. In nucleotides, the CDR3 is TGTGCCAGCAGCTTCATGGCTAGCACAGATACGCAGTATTTT.

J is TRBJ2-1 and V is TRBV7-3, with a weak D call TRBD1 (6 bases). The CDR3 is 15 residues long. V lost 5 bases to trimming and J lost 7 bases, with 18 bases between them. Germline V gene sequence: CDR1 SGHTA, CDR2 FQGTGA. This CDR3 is CASSPQGIMGNEQFF. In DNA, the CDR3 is TGTGCCAGCAGCCCACAGGGTATAATGGGAAATGAGCAGTTCTTC.

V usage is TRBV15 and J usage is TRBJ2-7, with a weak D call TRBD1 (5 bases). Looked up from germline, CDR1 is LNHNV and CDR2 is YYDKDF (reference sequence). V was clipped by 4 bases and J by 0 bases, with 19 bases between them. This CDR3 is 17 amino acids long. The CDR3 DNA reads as TGTGCCACCAGCAAAGGACACCTCCAACTGAGCTCCTACGAGCAGTACTTC. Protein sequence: CATSKGHLQLSSYEQYF.

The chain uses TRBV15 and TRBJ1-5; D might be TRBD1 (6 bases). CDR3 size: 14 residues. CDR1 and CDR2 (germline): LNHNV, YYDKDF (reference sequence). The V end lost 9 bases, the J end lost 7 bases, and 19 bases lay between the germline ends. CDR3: CATGTRGAGQPQHF. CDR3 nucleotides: TGTGCCACGGGGACTCGGGGGGCTGGGCAGCCCCAGCATTTT. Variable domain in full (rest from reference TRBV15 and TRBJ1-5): DAMVIQNPRYQVTQFGKPVTLSCSQTLNHNVMYWYQQKSSQAPKLLFHYYDKDFNNEADTPDNFQSRRPNTSFCFLDIRSPGLGDTAMYLCATGTRGAGQPQHFGDGTRLSIL.

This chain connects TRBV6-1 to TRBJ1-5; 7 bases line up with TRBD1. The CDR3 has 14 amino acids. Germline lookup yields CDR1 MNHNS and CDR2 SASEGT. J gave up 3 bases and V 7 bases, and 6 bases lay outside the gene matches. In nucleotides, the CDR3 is TGTGCCAGCACCCGGGACAGCTACAATCAGCCCCAGCATTTT. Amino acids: CASTRDSYNQPQHF.

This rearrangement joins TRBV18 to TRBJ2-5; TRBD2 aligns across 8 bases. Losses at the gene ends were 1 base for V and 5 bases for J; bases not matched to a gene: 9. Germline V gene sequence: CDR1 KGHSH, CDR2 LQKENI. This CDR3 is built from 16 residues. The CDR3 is CASSPLLAGTGETQYF. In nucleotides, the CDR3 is TGTGCCAGCTCACCACTTCTAGCGGGTACGGGGGAGACCCAGTACTTC.

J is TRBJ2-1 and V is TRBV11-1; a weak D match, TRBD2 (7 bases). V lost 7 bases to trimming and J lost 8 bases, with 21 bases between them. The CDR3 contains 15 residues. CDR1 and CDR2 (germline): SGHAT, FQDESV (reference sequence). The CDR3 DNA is TGTGCCAGCACCACCGGGGGGCGACTGTCGGATGAGCAGTTCTTC. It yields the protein CASTTGGRLSDEQFF.

This CDR3 reads CASSIGQGRIEAFF. The CDR3 nucleotides are TGTGCCAGCAGCATCGGACAGGGGCGGATTGAAGCTTTCTTT. The chain combines TRBV7-3 with TRBJ1-1; TRBD1 aligns across 9 bases. The germline gives CDR1 SGHTA, CDR2 FQGTGA. The CDR3 loop spans 14 amino acids. J lost 7 bases, V lost 5 bases, and 8 bases had no gene match.

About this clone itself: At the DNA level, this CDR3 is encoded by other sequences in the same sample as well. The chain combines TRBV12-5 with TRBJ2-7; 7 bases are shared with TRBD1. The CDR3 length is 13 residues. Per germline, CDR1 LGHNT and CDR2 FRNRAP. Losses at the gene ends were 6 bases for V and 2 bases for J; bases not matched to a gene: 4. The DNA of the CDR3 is TGTGCTAGTGGCTATGACAGGGCCTACGAGCAGTACTTC. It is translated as CASGYDRAYEQYF.

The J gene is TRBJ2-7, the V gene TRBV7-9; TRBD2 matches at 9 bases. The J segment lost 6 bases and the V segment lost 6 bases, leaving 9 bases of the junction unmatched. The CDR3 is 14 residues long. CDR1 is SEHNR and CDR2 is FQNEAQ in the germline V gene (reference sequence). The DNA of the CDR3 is TGTGCCAGCAGTCCCTCCGGGACTAGCATCGAGCAGTACTTC. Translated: CASSPSGTSIEQYF.

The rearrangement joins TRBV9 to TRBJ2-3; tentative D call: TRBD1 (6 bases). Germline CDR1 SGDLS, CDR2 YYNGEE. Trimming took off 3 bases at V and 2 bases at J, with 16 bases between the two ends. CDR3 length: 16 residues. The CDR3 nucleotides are TGTGCCAGCAGCGGAGTTACAGGGCCTTACACAGATACGCAGTATTTT. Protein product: CASSGVTGPYTDTQYF.